What follows are 32 T cell receptor beta chains derived from one specimen sequenced in a study of beta chain features in type 1 diabetes. Whole-study results and caveats: Across all four CD4+ subsets, people with type 1 diabetes showed modestly shorter TCRB CDR3s.

For these receptors, no antigen is known. Reverse transcribing all isolated RNA meant expressed TCRB transcripts were sequenced. Measured with immunoSEQ multiplex PCR; TCRdb has only the in-frame clones, and not every one. The sample contains 300,000 to 400,000 clones, over 8.5% of which appear only once. Sequenced: central memory CD4+ T cells from blood. These TCRs come from a man aged 25-45 years with type 1 diabetes.

Many counts were recorded for this clone. The gene calls are TRBV4-1 and TRBJ1-4; D possibly corresponds to TRBD1 (5 bases). Germline loops: CDR1 MGHRA, CDR2 YSYEKL. This CDR3 contains 15 residues. The V and J ends lost 6 bases and 11 bases respectively, with 22 bases between them. The CDR3 spells CASRGEGAAQWKLFF. CDR3 bases: TGCGCCAGCAGGGGGGAAGGGGCCGCCCAATGGAAACTGTTTTTT.

This clone was detected a few times. The chain is built from TRBV6-5 and TRBJ2-5, with 8 bases matching TRBD2. V was pared by 5 bases and J by 5 bases, with 10 bases of the junction left unmatched. From germline, CDR1 is MNHEY and CDR2 SVGAGI. The CDR3 has 15 residues. DNA for the CDR3: TGTGCCAGCAGTGGGGGACTAGGAGGTGCTGAGACCCAGTACTTC. It translates to CASSGGLGGAETQYF.

The chain carries TRBV7-2 and TRBJ1-1, with a weak D call TRBD1 (5 bases). Germline V CDR1 and CDR2: SGHTA, FQGNSA. The CDR3 totals 15 residues. Trimming took off 7 bases at V and 4 bases at J, with 19 bases between the two ends. The CDR3 is CASTRIQGEGTEAFF. The CDR3 DNA reads as TGTGCCAGCACCAGAATCCAGGGAGAGGGCACTGAAGCTTTCTTT.

This clone has more than one count but fewer than ten. The chain has TRBV5-4 and TRBJ2-2, with a tentative D call TRBD2 (5 bases). From germline, CDR1 is SGHNT and CDR2 YYREEE (reference sequence). The CDR3 runs 15 residues. The V end lost 4 bases, the J end lost 7 bases, and 17 bases lay between the germline ends. In DNA form, the CDR3 reads TGTGCCAGCAGCACCCAGACCCCGGCGGGCGGGGAGCTGTTTTTT. Translation gives CASSTQTPAGGELFF.

The chain uses TRBV10-3 and TRBJ2-5, with D perhaps matching TRBD1 or TRBD2 (5 bases each). The CDR3 length is 13 residues. Germline assignment: CDR1 ENHRY and CDR2 SYGVKD. V was cut by 6 bases and J by 3 bases, with 11 bases left in between. CDR3 sequence (DNA): TGTGCCATCAGCCTGGGGGTAAAAGAGACCCAGTACTTC. It translates to CAISLGVKETQYF.

This clone appeared a few times. The rearrangement links TRBV11-2 to TRBJ1-1; D remains ambiguous. The V and J ends lost 5 bases and 5 bases respectively, with 15 bases between them. Germline lookup yields CDR1 SGHAT and CDR2 FQNNGV. The CDR3 consists of 14 residues. In DNA, the CDR3 is TGTGCCAGCAGCCCCCGGGAGGGATCGACTGAAGCTTTCTTT. Translated: CASSPREGSTEAFF.

The table lists this clone with many counts. Here the CDR3 DNA reads TGTGCCAGCAGTCCACGGACAGGAACCAGGAACACTGAAGCTTTCTTT. Amino acid sequence: CASSPRTGTRNTEAFF. The chain is built from TRBV6-6 and TRBJ1-1; 7 bases agree with TRBD1. The junction had 10 bases not matched to a gene; V was cut back by 5 bases and J by 1 base. Germline assignment: CDR1 MNHNY and CDR2 SVGAGI (reference sequence). The CDR3 is 16 residues long.

This clone appeared a few times. J is TRBJ2-1 and V is TRBV2; D is undetermined. The V end was cut by 7 bases, the J end by 9 bases, with 16 bases between. Germline CDR1 and CDR2: SNHLY and FYNNEI. The CDR3 totals 13 residues. For the CDR3, the DNA is TGTGCCAGCAATTTCGCCAAAATAGGTGAGCAGTTCTTC. As protein: CASNFAKIGEQFF.

This clone turned up a few times. The V call is TRBV4-3, the J call TRBJ2-5, with D tentatively TRBD1 or TRBD2 (5 bases each). Trimming removed 0 bases at V and 6 bases at J, with 5 bases between. The length of the CDR3 is 12 residues. Germline V CDR1 and CDR2: LGHNA, YSLEER. The CDR3 loop is CASSQEGQTQYF. The DNA for the CDR3 is TGCGCCAGCAGCCAAGAGGGACAGACCCAGTACTTC.

The DNA of the CDR3 is TGTGCCAGCAGGCACGACGGCACTGAAGCTTTCTTT. This gives the protein CASRHDGTEAFF. The chain uses TRBV28 and TRBJ1-1; D remains ambiguous. There are 12 residues in the CDR3. The germline V and J ends were trimmed by 6 bases and 4 bases, with 9 bases remaining between them. Germline V CDR1 and CDR2: MDHEN, SYDVKM.

This rearrangement joins TRBV18 to TRBJ2-1, with D tentatively TRBD2 (6 bases). This CDR3 region has 15 residues. CDR1 is KGHSH, CDR2 LQKENI, per germline. V lost 3 bases to trimming and J lost 2 bases, with 11 bases between them. The CDR3 is CASSPLTGAYNEQFF. The DNA of the CDR3 is TGTGCCAGCTCACCCTTAACGGGGGCCTACAATGAGCAGTTCTTC.

This clone came up a few times. The chain recombines TRBV18 with TRBJ2-5; D may be TRBD2 (6 bases). Germline CDR1 KGHSH, CDR2 LQKENI. The CDR3 is 13 residues long. Deletions cut 2 bases from V and 5 bases from J, with 9 bases between. CDR3 in DNA: TGTGCCAGCTCACCAATTGGAGGGGAGACCCAGTACTTC. Protein product: CASSPIGGETQYF.

This clone was detected a few times. The chain joins TRBV7-9 to TRBJ1-1; D not resolved. This CDR3 contains 13 residues. Trimming left V 2 bases short and J 0 bases short, with 4 bases between. Germline loops: CDR1 SEHNR, CDR2 FQNEAQ (reference sequence). The DNA of the CDR3 is TGTGCCAGCAGCTTATCAGTGAACACTGAAGCTTTCTTT. Its translation is CASSLSVNTEAFF.

This clone has more than one count but fewer than ten. This chain links TRBV5-4 with TRBJ2-4, with a possible D match to TRBD1 (6 bases). Germline CDR1 and CDR2: SGHNT and YYREEE (reference sequence). The CDR3 has 15 residues. The V gene lost 2 bases and the J gene lost 7 bases, with 16 bases spanning the gap. This CDR3 is CASSLSGGSENIQYF. Written as DNA, the CDR3 is TGTGCCAGCAGCTTATCTGGGGGCTCGGAGAACATTCAGTACTTC.

The rearrangement links TRBV7-9 to TRBJ1-5, with unresolved D. The V gene's germline CDR1 is SEHNR and CDR2 FQNEAQ (reference sequence). Trimming removed 6 bases from V and 7 bases from J, with 10 bases in between. The CDR3 spans 12 residues. CDR3 bases: TGTGCCAGCAGGGGGAATGAGCAGCCCCAGCATTTT. The encoded protein is CASRGNEQPQHF.

The rearrangement links TRBV7-2 to TRBJ1-5, with 7 bases lining up with TRBD1. The V segment lost 2 bases and the J segment 4 bases; nucleotides outside the gene matches: 5. In germline, CDR1 is SGHTA, CDR2 FQGNSA. The CDR3 contains 15 residues. DNA for the CDR3: TGTGCCAGCAGCTTAAAAGGGGGCCATAATCAGCCCCAGCATTTT. Protein sequence: CASSLKGGHNQPQHF.

There are a few counts of this clone. V is TRBV19 and J is TRBJ2-7; weak D call: TRBD2 (5 bases). The CDR3 sequence is 11 residues long. Germline values: CDR1 LNHDA, CDR2 SQIVND (reference sequence). Trimming pared 6 bases from V and 9 bases from J, leaving 12 bases between. Here the CDR3 DNA reads TGTGCCAGTAGCCCACAGCGGATGCAGTACTTC. It yields the protein CASSPQRMQYF.

As regards this clone: The same CDR3 also results from other DNA sequences found in this sample. The chain has TRBV9 and TRBJ1-1; D unresolved. Trimming removed 1 base from V and 1 base from J, with 5 bases in between. CDR1 is SGDLS and CDR2 is YYNGEE in the germline V gene. The length of the CDR3 is 13 residues. The CDR3 spells CASSVSGNTEAFF. For the CDR3, the DNA is TGTGCCAGCAGCGTATCAGGGAACACTGAAGCTTTCTTT.

The chain combines TRBV11-2 with TRBJ2-5; maybe TRBD1 (5 bases). The CDR3 loop spans 15 amino acids. V lost 0 bases to trimming and J lost 4 bases, with 12 bases between them. The germline V gene has CDR1 SGHAT and CDR2 FQNNGV. CDR3 DNA: TGTGCCAGCAGCTTAGAAGCAGGGTGGGCAGAGACCCAGTACTTC. Translated: CASSLEAGWAETQYF.

This clone was counted only a few times. Here the CDR3 DNA reads TGTGCCAGCACTCTTGGGGGGATCTCCTACGAGCAGTACTTC. Translating it yields CASTLGGISYEQYF. This chain joins TRBV6-6 and TRBJ2-7, with D maybe TRBD2 (6 bases). V dropped 7 bases and J dropped 0 bases, with 13 bases sitting between them. The CDR3 is 14 amino acids. Germline assignment: CDR1 MNHNY and CDR2 SVGAGI (reference sequence).

In this sample, this clone turned up once. The J gene is TRBJ2-1, the V gene TRBV6-6, with D unresolved. Trimming left V 6 bases short and J 4 bases short, with 16 bases between. This CDR3 has 15 amino acids. Germline V CDR1 and CDR2: MNHNY, SVGAGI (reference sequence). The CDR3 here is CASSRTRLTYNEQFF. CDR3 bases: TGTGCCAGCAGCCGGACCAGACTCACGTACAATGAGCAGTTCTTC.

This sequence joins TRBV30 and TRBJ2-1, with a weak D call TRBD2 (6 bases). Germline loops: CDR1 GTSNPN, CDR2 SVGIG (reference sequence). This CDR3 contains 16 residues. V gave up 0 bases and J gave up 10 bases, with 22 bases separating them. The CDR3 DNA reads as TGTGCCTGGAGTGTTAATGCGGGGACCCTCGAATGGGAGCAGTTCTTC. Protein: CAWSVNAGTLEWEQFF.

The chain links TRBV28 to TRBJ2-5, with D unresolved. The V gene's germline CDR1 is MDHEN and CDR2 SYDVKM. V was cut by 2 bases and J by 0 bases, with 7 bases left in between. This CDR3 region has 14 residues. CDR3 in DNA: TGTGCCAGCAGTTTAGTGGAAAACCAAGAGACCCAGTACTTC. Residues: CASSLVENQETQYF. Supplemented by reference TRBV28 and TRBJ2-5, the full variable domain reads DVKVTQSSRYLVKRTGEKVFLECVQDMDHENMFWYRQDPGLGLRLIYFSYDVKMKEKGDIPEGYSVSREKKERFSLILESASTNQTSMYLCASSLVENQETQYFGPGTRLLVL.

The chain joins TRBV5-4 to TRBJ2-3; 9 positions agree with TRBD1. Germline V gene sequence: CDR1 SGHNT, CDR2 YYREEE (reference sequence). The ends lost 2 bases at V and 4 bases at J; junction bases unmatched: 5. This CDR3 region has 15 residues. The CDR3 bases are TGTGCCAGCAGCTTATCGGGACAGGGCGCAGATACGCAGTATTTT. It translates to CASSLSGQGADTQYF. The variable domain in full, with the rest retrieved from reference TRBV5-4 and TRBJ2-3, is ETGVTQSPTHLIKTRGQQVTLRCSSQSGHNTVSWYQQALGQGPQFIFQYYREEENGRGNFPPRFSGLQFPNYSSELNVNALELDDSALYLCASSLSGQGADTQYFGPGTRLTVL.

The table lists this clone with many counts. This chain uses TRBV7-3 with TRBJ1-5; D is possibly TRBD1 (5 bases). The CDR3 loop spans 14 amino acids. Germline V gene data show CDR1 as SGHTA and CDR2 as FQGTGA. The germline V and J ends were trimmed by 3 bases and 6 bases, with 12 bases remaining between them. CDR3: CASSFGSGSQPQHF. The CDR3, as DNA: TGTGCCAGCAGCTTCGGGTCAGGGAGTCAGCCCCAGCATTTT.

In its sample, this clone was seen a few times. Other DNA sequences within the sample encode an identical CDR3. The chain couples TRBV25-1 to TRBJ2-3; 10 bases are shared with TRBD1. CDR1 and CDR2 (germline): MGHDK, SYGVNS. The J segment lost 6 bases and the V segment lost 8 bases, leaving 8 bases of the junction unmatched. The length of the CDR3 is 14 residues. DNA for the CDR3: TGTGCCAGCGAAAGACAGGGGGCCGATGATACGCAGTATTTT. Amino acid sequence: CASERQGADDTQYF.

This chain joins TRBV5-1 and TRBJ2-1; no clear D. This CDR3 has 15 amino acids. Germline CDR1 SGHRS, CDR2 YFSETQ. V was trimmed by 3 bases and J by 1 base, leaving 11 bases between them. DNA of the CDR3: TGCGCCAGCAGCTCCGAGAGTAATTCCTACAATGAGCAGTTCTTC. Amino acid sequence: CASSSESNSYNEQFF.

A note on this clone: The junction departs from the called germline gene at one end, perhaps through a read error. This chain uses TRBV6-5 with TRBJ1-1; the D is unclear. This CDR3 has 14 residues. Germline V gene lookup returns CDR1 MNHEY and CDR2 SVGAGI. The CDR3 here is CAISELPGSTEAFF. DNA for the CDR3: TGTGCCATCAGTGAGTTGCCTGGGAGCACTGAAGCTTTCTTT.

This clone showed up just a few times. The chain carries TRBV7-3 and TRBJ2-5, with D uncertain. V was trimmed by 2 bases and J by 4 bases, leaving 8 bases between them. Germline CDR1 is SGHTA and CDR2 is FQGTGA. The length of the CDR3 is 13 residues. CDR3 in DNA: TGTGCCAGCAGCTTAGGTTTCAGAGAGACCCAGTACTTC. Translation: CASSLGFRETQYF.

The V call is TRBV10-2, the J call TRBJ1-6; 9 positions match TRBD1. J was trimmed by 9 bases and V by 6 bases; bases with no gene match: 3. CDR1 is WSHSY and CDR2 is SAAADI in the germline V gene. CDR3 size: 13 residues. The CDR3 DNA sequence: TGCGCCAGCAGGGGGACAGGGTCTTCACCCCTCCACTTT. It codes for CASRGTGSSPLHF.

Details on this clone: The junction departs from germline at one end; a sequencing error may be responsible. J is TRBJ2-5 and V is TRBV6-6; D is unresolved. The CDR3 extends over 12 amino acids. Looked up from germline, CDR1 is MNHNY and CDR2 is SVGAGI (reference sequence). The CDR3 is CAISDNSETQYF. Here the CDR3 DNA reads TGTGCCATCAGTGACAATTCGGAGACCCAGTACTTC.

This clone was seen only a few times. The CDR3 coding sequence is TGTGCCAGCAGCTTAGGAACGGGATTCTTGAACACTGAAGCTTTCTTT. It specifies CASSLGTGFLNTEAFF. V and J are TRBV7-2 and TRBJ1-1, with D unresolved. V was clipped by 1 base and J by 0 bases, with 12 bases between them. The CDR3 totals 16 residues. Germline V gives CDR1 SGHTA, CDR2 FQGNSA.